This passage covers 18 T cell receptor beta chains from one sample sequenced in a study of CD8 T cells in Susac syndrome. Random hexamers were used to reverse transcribe the RNA input (about 0.5 to 1 ug). TCRdb used MiXCR to reprocess the immunoSEQ multiplex PCR reads, holding one entry per CDR3 protein. Among approximately 300,000 distinct CDR3 sequences listed, 85% were seen once. The specimen sequenced was CD8+ T cells from PBMCs. The receptor source for this set is a human donor with multiple sclerosis.

As to this clonotype: The junction and the germline gene differ at one end; a read error may be behind it. The chain uses TRBV5-1 and TRBJ1-5, with D maybe TRBD1 (6 bases). The germline V gene has CDR1 SGHRS and CDR2 YFSETQ. The CDR3 length is 14 residues. The CDR3 DNA sequence: TGTGCCAGCAGTTTGGGGGGCCTCAATCAGCCCCAGCATTTT. Translated: CASSLGGLNQPQHF.

The CDR3 region has the DNA TGTGCCAGCAGCTTGAAGAGACAGGGGGCAATGAACACTGAAGCTTTCTTT. Amino acids: CASSLKRQGAMNTEAFF. The chain recombines TRBV5-6 with TRBJ1-1, with 10 positions matching TRBD1. J gave up 0 bases and V 1 base, and 6 bases lay outside the gene matches. The CDR3 is 17 amino acids. Looked up from germline, CDR1 is SGHDT and CDR2 is YYEEEE.

This rearrangement joins TRBV28 to TRBJ2-1; D is undetermined. Germline loops: CDR1 MDHEN, CDR2 SYDVKM. This CDR3 comprises 13 residues. V was pared by 2 bases and J by 15 bases, with 17 bases between. The CDR3 loop reads CASSLVPPGARFF. The CDR3 coding sequence is TGTGCCAGCAGTTTAGTCCCCCCCGGCGCGCGGTTCTTC.

The chain uses TRBV4-1 and TRBJ1-1, with a tentative D call TRBD1 (6 bases). CDR3 length: 15 amino acids. Trimming removed 4 bases from V and 3 bases from J, with 15 bases in between. Germline V gene sequence: CDR1 MGHRA, CDR2 YSYEKL. In DNA, the CDR3 is TGCGCCAGCAGCCCCCGGACAGTCGGCTACACTGAAGCTTTCTTT. It is translated as CASSPRTVGYTEAFF.

This chain joins TRBV9 and TRBJ1-5; 9 bases map to TRBD1. The ends lost 4 bases at V and 6 bases at J; junction bases unmatched: 5. Germline V gene lookup returns CDR1 SGDLS and CDR2 YYNGEE. CDR3 size: 14 residues. CDR3: CASSLGQGPQPQHF. As DNA, the CDR3 is TGTGCCAGCAGCTTGGGACAGGGTCCTCAGCCCCAGCATTTT.

In its sample, this clonotype was seen a few times. The chain has TRBV29-1 and TRBJ2-7; D unclear. The CDR3 is made up of 12 amino acids. Germline CDR1 reads SQVTM; CDR2 reads ANQGSEA. Between the trimmed V and J ends, which lost 5 bases and 6 bases, there was a span of 14 bases. CDR3: CSVMGMSSEQYF. The CDR3 coding sequence is TGCAGCGTTATGGGAATGTCGAGCGAGCAGTACTTC.

The J gene is TRBJ2-7, the V gene TRBV6-2 or TRBV6-3; 8 nucleotides align to TRBD2. This CDR3 is built from 14 residues. Germline trimming cut 6 bases from V and 0 bases from J; bases unmatched to any gene: 4. In germline, CDR1 is MNHEY, CDR2 SVGEGT. The CDR3 loop is CASRSGSPSYEQYF. DNA for the CDR3: TGTGCCAGCAGAAGCGGGAGTCCCTCCTACGAGCAGTACTTC.

This clonotype was seen a single time. The chain employs TRBV14 and TRBJ2-5; D is uncertain. CDR3 length: 15 amino acids. V was clipped by 1 base and J by 2 bases, with 11 bases between them. CDR1 is SGHDN, CDR2 FVKESK, per germline. CDR3 in DNA: TGTGCCAGCAGCCAAGTAACAGCCTCACAAGAGACCCAGTACTTC. This translates into CASSQVTASQETQYF. Combining the CDR3 with reference TRBV14 and TRBJ2-5 gives the whole variable domain EAGVTQFPSHSVIEKGQTVTLRCDPISGHDNLYWYRRVMGKEIKFLLHFVKESKQDESGMPNNRFLAERTGGTYSTLKVQPAELEDSGVYFCASSQVTASQETQYFGPGTRLLVL.

This clonotype was seen just once. This chain uses TRBV28 with TRBJ1-2; the D is unclear. V was pared by 6 bases and J by 2 bases, with 13 bases between. CDR1 and CDR2 (germline): MDHEN, SYDVKM. The CDR3 extends over 14 amino acids. CDR3 sequence: CASSRGFSNYGYTF. Here the CDR3 DNA reads TGTGCCAGCAGCCGAGGCTTTTCCAACTATGGCTACACCTTC.

The V gene is TRBV28, the J gene TRBJ1-5; D gene unclear. The V gene's germline CDR1 is MDHEN and CDR2 SYDVKM. The CDR3 has 17 residues. Trimming pared 0 bases from V and 0 bases from J, leaving 12 bases between. CDR3 nucleotide sequence: TGTGCCAGCAGTTTATGGGCGTCAGCTCTTAGCAATCAGCCCCAGCATTTT. Encoded protein: CASSLWASALSNQPQHF.

The chain combines TRBV20-1 with TRBJ2-3, with 11 bases fitting TRBD2. V was pared by 0 bases and J by 0 bases, with 8 bases of the junction left unmatched. Germline lookup yields CDR1 DFQATT and CDR2 SNEGSKA (reference sequence). The CDR3 runs 18 residues. The CDR3 coding sequence is TGCAGTGCTAGAGAGCCGGGACTAGCGGTTACTAGCACAGATACGCAGTATTTT. This gives the protein CSAREPGLAVTSTDTQYF.

V and J are TRBV7-9 and TRBJ2-2; D is ambiguous. With 1 base removed from V and 1 base from J, the gap between germline ends came to 10 bases. This CDR3 region has 16 residues. CDR1 and CDR2 (germline): SEHNR, FQNEAQ (reference sequence). This CDR3 is CASSLGVSRNTGELFF. CDR3 in DNA: TGTGCCAGCAGCTTAGGTGTCTCCCGGAACACCGGGGAGCTGTTTTTT.

This chain connects TRBV2 to TRBJ2-7; no reliable D call. The germline gives CDR1 SNHLY, CDR2 FYNNEI. The CDR3 contains 18 residues. Trimming stripped 1 base from V and 2 bases from J, with 21 bases between. This CDR3 reads CASSEGTDGLQITYEQYF. For the CDR3, the DNA is TGTGCCAGCAGTGAAGGGACGGACGGATTACAAATTACCTACGAGCAGTACTTC.

The chain uses TRBV27 and TRBJ2-3; possible D gene TRBD2, 5 bases. Trimming left V 7 bases short and J 1 base short, with 15 bases between. This CDR3 is 15 amino acids long. Germline V lookup: CDR1 MNHEY, CDR2 SMNVEV (reference sequence). Here the CDR3 DNA reads TGTGCCAGCACCCCGGGATCTTTCGGCACAGATACGCAGTATTTT. Encoded protein: CASTPGSFGTDTQYF.

V usage is TRBV28 and J usage is TRBJ2-7; 7 bases match TRBD1. Trimming removed 5 bases from V and 3 bases from J; junction bases left unmatched: 10. The CDR3 runs 15 residues. CDR1 MDHEN and CDR2 SYDVKM come from the germline V gene. For the CDR3, the DNA is TGTGCCAGCAGTCAGAAGGGGGCCCTACGCTACGAGCAGTACTTC. Its protein product is CASSQKGALRYEQYF.

The chain couples TRBV9 to TRBJ2-5; 10 positions agree with TRBD2. The CDR3 has 14 amino acids. Trimming took 4 bases from V and 5 from J; bases not matched to a gene: 5. Germline CDR1 reads SGDLS; CDR2 reads YYNGEE. This chain's CDR3 is CASSTSSGSETQYF. The CDR3 nucleotides are TGTGCCAGCAGCACCTCTAGCGGGAGTGAGACCCAGTACTTC. The full variable domain, its missing parts supplied by reference TRBV9 and TRBJ2-5, is DSGVTQTPKHLITATGQRVTLRCSPRSGDLSVYWYQQSLDQGLQFLIQYYNGEERAKGNILERFSAQQFPDLHSELNLSSLELGDSALYFCASSTSSGSETQYFGPGTRLLVL.

The chain couples TRBV28 to TRBJ2-2; TRBD1 matches at 8 bases. After removal of 7 bases from V and 2 bases from J, the junction contained 12 bases not matched to a gene. The germline CDR1 and CDR2 sequences are MDHEN and SYDVKM. CDR3 size: 17 residues. The CDR3 region is CASTQTGAAFNTGELFF. CDR3 coding DNA: TGTGCCAGCACCCAGACAGGGGCCGCATTCAACACCGGGGAGCTGTTTTTT. The variable domain in full, completed from reference TRBV28 and TRBJ2-2, reads DVKVTQSSRYLVKRTGEKVFLECVQDMDHENMFWYRQDPGLGLRLIYFSYDVKMKEKGDIPEGYSVSREKKERFSLILESASTNQTSMYLCASTQTGAAFNTGELFFGEGSRLTVL.

This sequence joins TRBV9 and TRBJ2-7; no definite D call. With 1 base removed from V and 3 bases from J, the gap between germline ends came to 23 bases. CDR3 length: 18 residues. Per the germline V gene, CDR1 is SGDLS and CDR2 is YYNGEE. The CDR3 DNA sequence: TGTGCCAGCAGCGTACCAGACCCCAGAACATTCCCGGGCTACGAGCAGTACTTC. The encoded protein is CASSVPDPRTFPGYEQYF.